The rows below give T cell receptor beta chains drawn from one sample of a study of blood T cell repertoires in COVID-19. Libraries were prepared by immunoSEQ multiplex PCR; TCRdb keeps only in-frame clonotypes and omits some of them. The table includes 100,000 to 120,000 clones, about 75% detected once. Source material: peripheral blood. These receptors originate from a woman of 80 years or more with active or convalescent COVID-19. The CDR3 runs from the conserved cysteine through the conserved F or W. D genes are given only for firm matches. Clone size is given for some rows only: seen once, a few or many times, or a class if the clone is expanded.

.,TRBV3-1/TRBV3-2,TRBJ2-1,.,CASSHYLQPAGRYNEQFF,TGTGCCAGCAGCCACTACCTACAGCCGGCGGGGAGGTACAATGAGCAGTTCTTC
.,TRBV18,TRBJ1-1,TRBD1,CASSGTTGGTEAFF,TGTGCCAGCTCAGGAACTACAGGGGGCACTGAAGCTTTCTTT
few,TRBV5-1,TRBJ2-2,TRBD2,CASRRASGSGAGELFF,TGCGCCAGCAGACGGGCTAGCGGGAGTGGGGCCGGGGAGCTGTTTTTT
.,TRBV24-1,TRBJ1-5,.,CATSDNRDLGPQHF,TGTGCCACCAGTGATAACAGGGATTTAGGGCCCCAGCATTTT
.,TRBV9,TRBJ2-2,TRBD2,CASSENALAGDITGELFF,TGTGCCAGCAGCGAGAACGCACTAGCGGGAGATATCACCGGGGAGCTGTTTTTT
.,TRBV23-1,TRBJ2-7,.,CASSQGQSYEQYF,TGCGCCAGCAGTCAAGGACAGTCCTACGAGCAGTACTTC
.,TRBV28,TRBJ2-7,.,CASIRGGTYEQYF,TGTGCCAGCATCCGCGGCGGTACCTACGAGCAGTACTTC
.,TRBV5-8,TRBJ2-7,.,CASSLELAYYEQYF,TGTGCCAGCAGCTTGGAACTAGCCTACTACGAGCAGTACTTC
.,TRBV6-2/TRBV6-3,TRBJ2-3,TRBD2,CASSAGEGPDTQYF,TGTGCCAGCAGCGCCGGGGAGGGACCAGATACGCAGTATTTT
.,TRBV19,TRBJ2-2,TRBD2,CASSIGSGRAGELFF,TGTGCCAGTAGTATAGGGAGTGGGAGGGCCGGGGAGCTGTTTTTT